These 11 T cell receptor beta chains were all obtained from the same sample, sequenced in a study of blood T cell repertoires in COVID-19. TCRdb keeps only in-frame clones here, not all; method: immunoSEQ multiplex PCR. The sample records 250,000 to 350,000 clones, less than 85% being singletons. Sequenced input: peripheral blood. These receptors all stem from a human donor with COVID-19, enrolled during active disease. The donor label of this sample is uncertain.

This clone was detected once. The chain links TRBV19 to TRBJ1-4; 7 nucleotides align to TRBD1. V lost 3 bases to trimming and J lost 6 bases; unmatched junction nucleotides: 7. The CDR3 has 15 residues. The V gene's germline CDR1 is LNHDA and CDR2 SQIVND (reference sequence). This CDR3 is CASSIPGGIDEKLFF. The CDR3 DNA sequence: TGTGCCAGTAGTATCCCAGGGGGTATCGATGAAAAACTGTTTTTT.

The chain employs TRBV7-9 and TRBJ2-4, with 7 bases fitting TRBD2. The CDR3 consists of 14 residues. Germline-derived CDR1 and CDR2 are SEHNR and FQNEAQ (reference sequence). Unmatched junction bases numbered 3, after V lost 5 bases and J lost 2 bases. The CDR3 here is CASSRGGTKNIQYF. The CDR3 DNA is TGTGCCAGCAGCCGGGGAGGGACCAAAAACATTCAGTACTTC.

The chain uses TRBV20-1 and TRBJ2-5; no clear D gene. V was pared by 8 bases and J by 1 base, with 8 bases between. CDR3 length: 11 amino acids. Germline CDR1 is DFQATT and CDR2 is SNEGSKA (reference sequence). Here the CDR3 reads CSYRSQETQYF. CDR3 in DNA: TGCAGTTATCGGAGCCAAGAGACCCAGTACTTC.

This chain connects TRBV19 to TRBJ2-7; possible D gene TRBD1, 5 bases. The germline V and J ends were trimmed by 5 bases and 5 bases, with 16 bases remaining between them. CDR1 and CDR2 (germline): LNHDA, SQIVND (reference sequence). This CDR3 is 14 amino acids long. Written as DNA, the CDR3 is TGTGCCAGTAGTGTCATCCTGGACAATCACGAGCAGTACTTC. Translated: CASSVILDNHEQYF.

This clone showed up many times. The chain has TRBV5-4 and TRBJ2-3, with 9 bases lining up with TRBD2. CDR1 is SGHNT and CDR2 is YYREEE in the germline V gene (reference sequence). With 5 bases clipped from V and 6 bases from J, the junction kept 10 bases outside the gene matches. CDR3 length equals 15 residues. The CDR3 here is CASRETSGGRDTQYF. The CDR3 region has the DNA TGTGCCAGCAGGGAGACTAGCGGAGGGCGCGATACGCAGTATTTT.

J is TRBJ2-1 and V is TRBV11-2; 11 bases are a match to TRBD2. The CDR3 runs 16 residues. With V trimmed by 1 base and J by 7 bases, 6 bases remained unmatched. Germline V gene data show CDR1 as SGHAT and CDR2 as FQNNGV. CDR3 nucleotides: TGTGCCAGCAGCTTAGTAGCGGGAGGGATGGCGAATGAGCAGTTCTTC. This codes for CASSLVAGGMANEQFF.

This chain joins TRBV7-8 and TRBJ1-5; 10 nucleotides match TRBD1. The CDR3 is 16 amino acids. V trimming: 3 bases; J trimming: 6 bases; junction bases outside the gene matches: 8. Germline assignment: CDR1 SGHVS and CDR2 FQNEAQ. The CDR3, as DNA: TGTGCCAGCAGCTTTGTGACAGGGGGCTTCGGTCAGCCCCAGCATTTT. Translating it yields CASSFVTGGFGQPQHF.

This chain joins TRBV27 and TRBJ1-6, with a tentative D call TRBD1 (5 bases). Germline V gene lookup returns CDR1 MNHEY and CDR2 SMNVEV (reference sequence). The CDR3 consists of 16 residues. V lost 9 bases to trimming and J lost 5 bases, with 20 bases between them. CDR3 protein: CASRRDSNLNNSPLHF. The CDR3 DNA reads as TGTGCCAGTCGAAGAGACAGCAACCTCAATAATTCACCCCTCCACTTT.

This sequence joins TRBV11-2 and TRBJ2-7; D might be TRBD2 (5 bases). CDR1 and CDR2 from the germline V gene are SGHAT and FQNNGV. The CDR3 is 16 amino acids. V dropped 1 base and J dropped 1 base, with 14 bases sitting between them. The CDR3 sequence: CASSLVGLAFSYEQYF. The CDR3, as DNA: TGTGCCAGCAGCTTAGTCGGGCTAGCTTTTTCCTACGAGCAGTACTTC.

The DNA for the CDR3 is TGTGCCAGCAGTTCGAGCGGGAGAAGCTCCTACGAGCAGTACTTC. Encoded protein: CASSSSGRSSYEQYF. The V call is TRBV27, the J call TRBJ2-7; 8 bases agree with TRBD2. Trimming removed 4 bases from V and 0 bases from J; junction bases left unmatched: 5. Germline V gives CDR1 MNHEY, CDR2 SMNVEV (reference sequence). This CDR3 is 15 amino acids long.

The chain carries TRBV11-2 and TRBJ2-7; no firm D call. Germline V CDR1 and CDR2: SGHAT, FQNNGV. This CDR3 comprises 14 residues. V was shortened by 5 bases and J by 5 bases, with 16 bases between the two germline ends. DNA for the CDR3: TGTGCCAGCAGCACTCCGGTTGGGCTCCACGAGCAGTACTTC. This translates into CASSTPVGLHEQYF.